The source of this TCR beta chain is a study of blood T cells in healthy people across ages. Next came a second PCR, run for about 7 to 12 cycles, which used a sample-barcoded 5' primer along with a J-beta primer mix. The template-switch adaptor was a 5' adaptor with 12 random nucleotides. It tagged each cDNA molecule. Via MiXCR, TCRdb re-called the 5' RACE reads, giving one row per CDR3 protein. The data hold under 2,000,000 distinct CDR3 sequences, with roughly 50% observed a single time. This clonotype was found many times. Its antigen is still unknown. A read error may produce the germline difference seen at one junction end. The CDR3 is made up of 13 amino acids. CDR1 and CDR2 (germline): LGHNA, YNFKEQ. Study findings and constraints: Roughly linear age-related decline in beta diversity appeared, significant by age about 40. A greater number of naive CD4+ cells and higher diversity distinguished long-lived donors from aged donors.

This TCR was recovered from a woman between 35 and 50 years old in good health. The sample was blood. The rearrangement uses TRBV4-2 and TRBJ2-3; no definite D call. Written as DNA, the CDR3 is TGCGCCAGCAGCCAAGAACCTGGAGATACGCAGTATTTT. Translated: CASSQEPGDTQYF.